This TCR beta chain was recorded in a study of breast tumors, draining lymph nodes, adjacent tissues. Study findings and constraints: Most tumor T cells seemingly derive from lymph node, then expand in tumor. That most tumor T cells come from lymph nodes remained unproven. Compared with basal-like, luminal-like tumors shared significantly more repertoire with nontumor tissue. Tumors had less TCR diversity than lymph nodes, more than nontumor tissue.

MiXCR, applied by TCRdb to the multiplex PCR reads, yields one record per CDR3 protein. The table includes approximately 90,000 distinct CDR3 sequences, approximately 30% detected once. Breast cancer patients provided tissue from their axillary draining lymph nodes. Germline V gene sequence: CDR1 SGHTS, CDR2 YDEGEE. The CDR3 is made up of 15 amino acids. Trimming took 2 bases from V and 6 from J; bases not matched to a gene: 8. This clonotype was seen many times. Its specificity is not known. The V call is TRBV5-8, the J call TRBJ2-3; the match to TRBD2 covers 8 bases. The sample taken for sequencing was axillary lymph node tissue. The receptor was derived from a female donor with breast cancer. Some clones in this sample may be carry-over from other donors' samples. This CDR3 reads CASSLKRERRDTQYF. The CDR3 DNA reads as TGTGCCAGCAGCTTAAAGCGGGAGCGACGGGATACGCAGTATTTT.